A single sample is the source of the 20 T cell receptor beta chains below, sequenced in a study of cytomegalovirus exposure and HLA in healthy donors. The PCR had 60 Vbeta and 13 Jbeta primers. Sequencing used immunoSEQ multiplex PCR; TCRdb keeps in-frame clones, though not all of them. The table lists roughly 120,000 clones, 65% to 75% of them singletons. The sequencing input was PBMCs. These TCRs come from a man aged 40-55 years in good health and CMV-seropositive.

The J gene is TRBJ2-3, the V gene TRBV15, with D maybe TRBD2 (7 bases). The CDR3 totals 17 residues. Germline V CDR1 and CDR2: LNHNV, YYDKDF (reference sequence). The V end lost 3 bases, the J end lost 5 bases, and 21 bases lay between the germline ends. The CDR3 loop reads CATSSLGAGAAGDTQYF. Written as DNA, the CDR3 is TGTGCCACCAGCAGCCTCGGGGCGGGGGCCGCCGGAGATACGCAGTATTTT.

The chain employs TRBV11-2 and TRBJ2-5; 11 bases agree with TRBD1. V gave up 5 bases and J gave up 7 bases; unmatched junction bases: 3. The CDR3 is made up of 13 amino acids. Germline V gene data show CDR1 as SGHAT and CDR2 as FQNNGV. CDR3 sequence reads: CASSAGTGGTQYF. The CDR3, as DNA: TGTGCCAGCAGCGCTGGGACAGGGGGGACCCAGTACTTC.

V usage is TRBV6-5 and J usage is TRBJ2-2, with D possibly being TRBD1 (6 bases). The V and J ends lost 7 bases and 14 bases respectively, with 17 bases between them. The CDR3 loop spans 12 amino acids. Per germline, CDR1 MNHEY and CDR2 SVGAGI. CDR3 in DNA: TGTGCCAGCACCGCCCCAGGGGCCGCCCTGTTTTTT. It is translated as CASTAPGAALFF.

Only a few counts were recorded for this clone. V usage is TRBV7-8 and J usage is TRBJ2-1; 11 bases line up with TRBD1. From germline, CDR1 is SGHVS and CDR2 FQNEAQ. With 2 bases clipped from V and 9 bases from J, the junction kept 3 bases outside the gene matches. This CDR3 comprises 14 residues. The CDR3 protein is CASSLMDRGPEQFF. CDR3 coding DNA: TGTGCCAGCAGCTTAATGGACAGGGGGCCTGAGCAGTTCTTC.

V gene TRBV10-3 combines with J gene TRBJ1-3; D gene uncertain. Germline CDR1 reads ENHRY; CDR2 reads SYGVKD. CDR3 length: 15 residues. V was cut by 6 bases and J by 0 bases, with 12 bases left in between. The CDR3 loop reads CAISPAGISGNTIYF. DNA of the CDR3: TGTGCCATCAGCCCGGCCGGGATCTCTGGAAACACCATATATTTT.

The rearrangement links TRBV5-6 to TRBJ1-4; no clear D. The CDR3 covers 12 residues. The V gene lost 1 base and the J gene lost 8 bases, with 6 bases spanning the gap. The germline V gene has CDR1 SGHDT and CDR2 YYEEEE. The CDR3 bases are TGTGCCAGCAGCTTGATGAGCGAAAAACTGTTTTTT. Its translation: CASSLMSEKLFF.

The chain recombines TRBV29-1 with TRBJ1-3, with a weak D call TRBD1 (5 bases). CDR1 is SQVTM and CDR2 is ANQGSEA in the germline V gene. The CDR3 runs to 16 residues. Between the trimmed V and J ends, which lost 1 base and 0 bases, there was a span of 13 bases. In nucleotides, the CDR3 is TGCAGCGTTGAAGGGGGGGGAGGCCACTCTGGAAACACCATATATTTT. Protein sequence: CSVEGGGGHSGNTIYF.

V and J are TRBV28 and TRBJ1-1; TRBD1 matches at 8 bases. The CDR3 totals 14 residues. Germline CDR1 reads MDHEN; CDR2 reads SYDVKM. Trimming cost V 6 bases and J 1 base; bases outside gene matches: 4. CDR3 in DNA: TGTGCCAGCAGCCTCGACAGGGGGAACACTGAAGCTTTCTTT. Translated, it gives CASSLDRGNTEAFF.

This clone has just one count. The CDR3: CASSSLFGGDGYTF. The CDR3 nucleotides read TGTGCCAGCAGTTCGCTCTTTGGGGGCGATGGCTACACCTTC. The rearrangement joins TRBV28 to TRBJ1-2; weak D call: TRBD1 (6 bases). V shed 4 bases and J shed 6 bases, with 15 bases lying between them. Looked up from germline, CDR1 is MDHEN and CDR2 is SYDVKM. CDR3 length: 14 residues.

The V gene is TRBV6-1, the J gene TRBJ1-1; 7 bases are shared with TRBD1. Germline assignment: CDR1 MNHNS and CDR2 SASEGT. The CDR3 is 15 amino acids. J was trimmed by 1 base and V by 5 bases; bases with no gene match: 7. The CDR3 region has the DNA TGTGCCAGCAGTCCGGGGACAGCCCCGAACACTGAAGCTTTCTTT. Protein sequence: CASSPGTAPNTEAFF.

The CDR3 here is CAWSGTEGSKAFF. CDR3 DNA sequence: TGTGCCTGGAGCGGGACAGAAGGGAGTAAAGCTTTCTTT. The V gene is TRBV30, the J gene TRBJ1-1; 7 bases fit TRBD1. Germline loops: CDR1 GTSNPN, CDR2 SVGIG (reference sequence). V gave up 3 bases and J gave up 9 bases; unmatched junction bases: 10. This CDR3 comprises 13 residues.

This clone has only one observation. As DNA, the CDR3 is TGCGCCAGCAGCCAAATGGGACTAGCGCCCTACAATGAGCAGTTCTTC. Its translation is CASSQMGLAPYNEQFF. The rearrangement links TRBV4-1 to TRBJ2-1; 10 positions match TRBD2. This CDR3 spans 16 amino acids. J was trimmed by 2 bases and V by 2 bases; bases with no gene match: 3. CDR1 is MGHRA and CDR2 is YSYEKL in the germline V gene.

This clone was seen only a few times. An end of the junction differs from the germline gene, which may be a read error. The chain recombines TRBV7-7 with TRBJ2-1, with D maybe TRBD2 (6 bases). CDR1 SSHAT and CDR2 FNYEAQ come from the germline V gene (reference sequence). This CDR3 contains 14 residues. CDR3 protein: CASSLELTSSEQFF. For the CDR3, the DNA is TGTGCTAGCAGCTTAGAACTCACTAGCTCCGAGCAGTTCTTC.

This clone came up a few times. The chain links TRBV6-5 to TRBJ1-6; 9 bases align to TRBD1. The CDR3 extends over 15 amino acids. V shed 8 bases, J shed 7 bases, and the junction held 9 bases outside the gene matches. Per germline, CDR1 MNHEY and CDR2 SVGAGI. Here the CDR3 reads CASYPRTGVNSPLHF. CDR3 nucleotides: TGTGCCAGCTACCCCCGGACAGGGGTGAATTCACCCCTCCACTTT.

The chain couples TRBV5-1 to TRBJ1-4, with 7 bases identical to TRBD1. The trim removed 6 bases at V and 8 bases at J, leaving 7 bases unmatched. The CDR3 spans 13 residues. Germline loops: CDR1 SGHRS, CDR2 YFSETQ. CDR3 loop: CASTRDSGEKLFF. CDR3 DNA sequence: TGCGCCAGCACTCGGGACAGTGGAGAAAAACTGTTTTTT.

The chain is built from TRBV6-4 and TRBJ2-2; 12 bases are shared with TRBD2. This CDR3 contains 15 residues. Germline V CDR1 and CDR2: MRHNA, SNTAGT. Losses at the gene ends were 4 bases for V and 4 bases for J; bases not matched to a gene: 1. CDR3 DNA: TGTGCCAGCAGTGCTAGCGGGAGGGGCACCGGGGAGCTGTTTTTT. Protein product: CASSASGRGTGELFF.

In its sample, this clone was seen a few times. The gene calls are TRBV2 and TRBJ1-1; D ambiguous. This CDR3 spans 13 amino acids. The ends were cut back, 4 bases at V and 1 base at J, with 7 bases in the middle. Germline lookup yields CDR1 SNHLY and CDR2 FYNNEI. The CDR3 region is CASSVIQNTEAFF. CDR3 nucleotide sequence: TGTGCCAGCAGTGTTATACAGAACACTGAAGCTTTCTTT.

The rearrangement links TRBV27 to TRBJ2-7, with a weak D call TRBD2 (7 bases). V was clipped by 6 bases and J by 6 bases, with 12 bases between them. Germline lookup yields CDR1 MNHEY and CDR2 SMNVEV (reference sequence). CDR3 length: 12 residues. Here the CDR3 DNA reads TGTGCCAGCAGAGAGGGGGGGGGCGAGCAGTACTTC. Its translation: CASREGGGEQYF.

The genes are TRBV6-6 and TRBJ1-5; TRBD1 is a possible D gene (6 bases). The V gene's germline CDR1 is MNHNY and CDR2 SVGAGI (reference sequence). With 2 bases removed from V and 3 bases from J, the gap between germline ends came to 14 bases. The CDR3 has 16 amino acids. The CDR3 spells CASSYGSRGYNQPQHF. The CDR3 DNA sequence: TGTGCCAGCAGTTACGGTAGCAGGGGATACAATCAGCCCCAGCATTTT.

Only one count was recorded for this clone. J is TRBJ1-4 and V is TRBV27; D gene ambiguous. V lost 8 bases and J 3 bases, leaving 16 bases between the germline ends. Germline lookup yields CDR1 MNHEY and CDR2 SMNVEV (reference sequence). This CDR3 has 15 amino acids. CDR3 sequence: CASGSREEANEKLFF. CDR3 bases: TGTGCCAGCGGGTCACGAGAGGAGGCTAATGAAAAACTGTTTTTT.